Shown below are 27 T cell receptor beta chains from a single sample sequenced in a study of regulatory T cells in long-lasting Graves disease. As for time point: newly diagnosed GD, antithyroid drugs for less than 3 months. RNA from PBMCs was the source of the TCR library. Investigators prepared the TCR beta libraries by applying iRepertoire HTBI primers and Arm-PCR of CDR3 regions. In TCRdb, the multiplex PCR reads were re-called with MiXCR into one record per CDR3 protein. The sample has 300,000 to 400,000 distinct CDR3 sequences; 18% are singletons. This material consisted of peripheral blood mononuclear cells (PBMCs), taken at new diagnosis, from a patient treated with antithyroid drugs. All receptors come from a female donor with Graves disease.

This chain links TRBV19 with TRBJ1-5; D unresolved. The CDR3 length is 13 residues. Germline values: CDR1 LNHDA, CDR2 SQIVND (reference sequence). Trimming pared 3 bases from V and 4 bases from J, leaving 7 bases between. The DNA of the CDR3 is TGTGCCAGTAGTATCTCCAGGAATCAGCCCCAGCATTTT. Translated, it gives CASSISRNQPQHF.

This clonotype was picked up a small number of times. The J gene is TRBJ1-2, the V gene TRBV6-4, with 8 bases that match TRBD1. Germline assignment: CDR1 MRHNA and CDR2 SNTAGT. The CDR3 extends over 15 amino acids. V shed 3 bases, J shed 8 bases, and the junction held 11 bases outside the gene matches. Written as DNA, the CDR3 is TGTGCCAGCAGTGATCCGGCAGGGGGCGCGTACGGCTACACCTTC. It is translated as CASSDPAGGAYGYTF.

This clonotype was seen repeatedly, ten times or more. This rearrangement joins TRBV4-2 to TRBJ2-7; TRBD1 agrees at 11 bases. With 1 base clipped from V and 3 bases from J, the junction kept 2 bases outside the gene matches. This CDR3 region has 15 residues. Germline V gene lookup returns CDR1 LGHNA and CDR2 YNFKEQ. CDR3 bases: TGTGCCAGCAGCCAAGGGGGACAGGGGGACTACGAGCAGTACTTC. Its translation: CASSQGGQGDYEQYF.

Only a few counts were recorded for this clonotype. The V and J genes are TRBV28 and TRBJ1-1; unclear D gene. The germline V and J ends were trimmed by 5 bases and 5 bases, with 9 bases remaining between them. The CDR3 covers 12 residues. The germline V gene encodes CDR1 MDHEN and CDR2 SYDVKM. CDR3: CASSPPRTEAFF. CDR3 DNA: TGTGCCAGCAGTCCCCCGCGGACTGAAGCTTTCTTT. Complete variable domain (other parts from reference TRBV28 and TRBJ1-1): DVKVTQSSRYLVKRTGEKVFLECVQDMDHENMFWYRQDPGLGLRLIYFSYDVKMKEKGDIPEGYSVSREKKERFSLILESASTNQTSMYLCASSPPRTEAFFGQGTRLTVV.

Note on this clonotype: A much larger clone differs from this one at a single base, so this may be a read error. The CDR3 DNA reads as TGTGCCTGGAGTGGAGGAGAGGGGACAGATACGCAGTATTTT. Translation: CAWSGGEGTDTQYF. The genes are TRBV30 and TRBJ2-3; the D gene could be TRBD1 or TRBD2 (5 bases each). CDR3 length equals 14 residues. V lost 1 base, J lost 3 bases, and 11 bases lay in between. In germline, CDR1 is GTSNPN, CDR2 SVGIG (reference sequence). The full variable domain, with the rest looked up from reference TRBV30 and TRBJ2-3, is SQTIHQWPATLVQPVGSPLSLECTVEGTSNPNLYWYRQAAGRGLQLLFYSVGIGQISSEVPQNLSASRPQDRQFILSSKKLLLSDSGFYLCAWSGGEGTDTQYFGPGTRLTVL.

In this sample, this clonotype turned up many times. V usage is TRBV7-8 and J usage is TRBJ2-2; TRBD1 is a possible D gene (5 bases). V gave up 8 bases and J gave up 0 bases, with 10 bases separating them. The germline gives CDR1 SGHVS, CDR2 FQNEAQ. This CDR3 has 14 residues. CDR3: CASRTGTNTGELFF. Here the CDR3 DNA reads TGTGCCAGCCGTACAGGAACGAACACCGGGGAGCTGTTTTTT.

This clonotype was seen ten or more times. The CDR3 DNA sequence: TGCGCCAGCAGCCCCGACAGGGCGCTATACAATGAGCAGTTCTTC. It specifies CASSPDRALYNEQFF. The chain combines TRBV5-1 with TRBJ2-1, with 7 bases fitting TRBD1. The trim removed 4 bases at V and 4 bases at J, leaving 8 bases unmatched. CDR3 length equals 15 residues. Germline-derived CDR1 and CDR2 are SGHRS and YFSETQ.

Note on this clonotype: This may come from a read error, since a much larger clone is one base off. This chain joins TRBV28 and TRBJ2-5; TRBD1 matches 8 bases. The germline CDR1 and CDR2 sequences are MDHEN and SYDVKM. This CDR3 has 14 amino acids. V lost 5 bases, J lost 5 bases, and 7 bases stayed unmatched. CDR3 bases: TGTGCCAGCAGTACGCAGGGGGCCCGGGAGACCCAGTACTTC. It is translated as CASSTQGARETQYF.

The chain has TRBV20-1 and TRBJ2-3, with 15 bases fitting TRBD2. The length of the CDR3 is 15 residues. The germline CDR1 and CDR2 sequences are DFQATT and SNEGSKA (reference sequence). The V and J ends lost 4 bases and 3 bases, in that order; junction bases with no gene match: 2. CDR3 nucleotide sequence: TGCAGTGCTACGGGACTAGCGGGAGGAACAGATACGCAGTATTTT. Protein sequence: CSATGLAGGTDTQYF.

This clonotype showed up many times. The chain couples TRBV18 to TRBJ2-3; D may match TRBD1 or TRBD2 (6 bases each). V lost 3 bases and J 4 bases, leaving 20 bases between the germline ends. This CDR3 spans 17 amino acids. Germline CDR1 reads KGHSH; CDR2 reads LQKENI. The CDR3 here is CASSPWKWGAESDTQYF. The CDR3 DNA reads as TGTGCCAGCTCACCTTGGAAATGGGGGGCAGAATCAGATACGCAGTATTTT.

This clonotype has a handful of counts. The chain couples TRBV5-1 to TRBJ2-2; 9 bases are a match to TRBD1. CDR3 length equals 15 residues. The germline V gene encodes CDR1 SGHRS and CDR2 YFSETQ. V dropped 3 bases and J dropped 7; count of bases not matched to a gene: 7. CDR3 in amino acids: CASSSPGTGYGELFF. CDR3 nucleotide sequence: TGCGCCAGCAGCTCCCCCGGGACAGGGTACGGGGAGCTGTTTTTT.

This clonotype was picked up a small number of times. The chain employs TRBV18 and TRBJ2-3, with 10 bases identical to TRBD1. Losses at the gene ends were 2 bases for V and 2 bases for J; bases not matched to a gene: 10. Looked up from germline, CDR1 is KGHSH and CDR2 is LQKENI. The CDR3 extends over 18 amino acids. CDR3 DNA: TGTGCCAGCTCACCAGACAGGGGGCAACCTATACCCACAGATACGCAGTATTTT. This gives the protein CASSPDRGQPIPTDTQYF.

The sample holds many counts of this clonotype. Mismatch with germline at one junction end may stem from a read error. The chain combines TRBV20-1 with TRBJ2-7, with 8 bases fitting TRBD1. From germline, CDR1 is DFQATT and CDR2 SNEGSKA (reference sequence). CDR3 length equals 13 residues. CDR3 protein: CSARTGLTYEQYF. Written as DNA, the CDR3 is TGCAGCGCTAGGACAGGGTTAACCTACGAGCAGTACTTC.

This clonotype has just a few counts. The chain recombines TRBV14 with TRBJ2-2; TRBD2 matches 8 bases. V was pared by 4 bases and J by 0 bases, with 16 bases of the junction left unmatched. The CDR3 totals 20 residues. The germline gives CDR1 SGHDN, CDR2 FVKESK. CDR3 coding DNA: TGTGCCAGCAGCCCACACGGCCAGCGGGAGACACCACCGAACACCGGGGAGCTGTTTTTT. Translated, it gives CASSPHGQRETPPNTGELFF.

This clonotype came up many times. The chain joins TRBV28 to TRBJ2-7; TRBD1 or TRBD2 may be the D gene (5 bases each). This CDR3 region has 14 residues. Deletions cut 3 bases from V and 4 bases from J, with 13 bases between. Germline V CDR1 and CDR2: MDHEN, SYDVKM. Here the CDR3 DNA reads TGTGCCAGCAGTTTTCCGCAGGGACGGTACGAGCAGTACTTC. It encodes CASSFPQGRYEQYF.

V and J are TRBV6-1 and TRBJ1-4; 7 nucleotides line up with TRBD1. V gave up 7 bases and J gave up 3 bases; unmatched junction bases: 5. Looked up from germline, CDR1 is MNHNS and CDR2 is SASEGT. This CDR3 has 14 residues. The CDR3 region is CASKTGLANEKLFF. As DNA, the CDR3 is TGTGCCAGCAAGACAGGGTTGGCTAATGAAAAACTGTTTTTT.

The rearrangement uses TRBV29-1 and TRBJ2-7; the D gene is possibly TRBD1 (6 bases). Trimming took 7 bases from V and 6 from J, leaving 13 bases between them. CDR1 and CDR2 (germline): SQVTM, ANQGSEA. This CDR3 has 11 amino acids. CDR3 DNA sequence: TGCAGCGCAGGACAGCTCCGCGAGCAGTACTTC. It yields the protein CSAGQLREQYF.

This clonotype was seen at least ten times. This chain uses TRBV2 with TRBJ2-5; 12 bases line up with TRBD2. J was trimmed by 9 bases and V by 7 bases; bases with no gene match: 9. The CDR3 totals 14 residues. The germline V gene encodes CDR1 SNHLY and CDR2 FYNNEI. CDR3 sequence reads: CASTELAGGKAQYF. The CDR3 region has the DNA TGTGCCAGCACGGAGCTAGCGGGGGGGAAGGCCCAGTACTTC. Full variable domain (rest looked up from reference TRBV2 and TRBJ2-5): EPEVTQTPSHQVTQMGQEVILRCVPISNHLYFYWYRQILGQKVEFLVSFYNNEISEKSEIFDDQFSVERPDGSNFTLKIRSTKLEDSAMYFCASTELAGGKAQYFGPGTRLLVL.

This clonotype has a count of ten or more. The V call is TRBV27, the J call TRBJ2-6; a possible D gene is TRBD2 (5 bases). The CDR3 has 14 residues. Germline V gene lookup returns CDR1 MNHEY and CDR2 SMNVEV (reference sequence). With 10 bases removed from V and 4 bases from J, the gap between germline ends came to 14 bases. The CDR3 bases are TGTGCCACTGGACTCAAGACCGGGGCCAACGTCCTGACTTTC. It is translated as CATGLKTGANVLTF. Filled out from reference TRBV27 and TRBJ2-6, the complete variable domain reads EAQVTQNPRYLITVTGKKLTVTCSQNMNHEYMSWYRQDPGLGLRQIYYSMNVEVTDKGDVPEGYKVSRKEKRNFPLILESPSPNQTSLYFCATGLKTGANVLTFGAGSRLTVL.

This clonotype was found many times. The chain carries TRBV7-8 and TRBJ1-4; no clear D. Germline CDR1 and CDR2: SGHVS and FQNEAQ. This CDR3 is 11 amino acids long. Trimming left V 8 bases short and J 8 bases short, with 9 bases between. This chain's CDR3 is CASGRGEKLFF. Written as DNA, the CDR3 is TGTGCCAGCGGTAGAGGGGAAAAACTGTTTTTT.

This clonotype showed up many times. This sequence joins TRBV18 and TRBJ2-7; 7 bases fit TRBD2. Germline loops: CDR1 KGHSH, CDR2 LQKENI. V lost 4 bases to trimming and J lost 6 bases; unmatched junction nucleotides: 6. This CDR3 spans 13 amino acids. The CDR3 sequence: CASSQREGSEQYF. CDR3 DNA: TGTGCCAGCTCACAGAGGGAGGGGTCCGAGCAGTACTTC.

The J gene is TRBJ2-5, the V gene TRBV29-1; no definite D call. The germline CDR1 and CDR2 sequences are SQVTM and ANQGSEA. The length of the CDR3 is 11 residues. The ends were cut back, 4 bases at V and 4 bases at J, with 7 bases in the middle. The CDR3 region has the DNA TGCAGCGTTGGGCGCCCAGAGACCCAGTACTTC. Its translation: CSVGRPETQYF.

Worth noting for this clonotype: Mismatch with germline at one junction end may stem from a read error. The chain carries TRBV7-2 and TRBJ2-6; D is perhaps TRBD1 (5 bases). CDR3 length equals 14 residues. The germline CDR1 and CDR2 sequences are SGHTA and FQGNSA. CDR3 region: CTSSLGFGANVPTF. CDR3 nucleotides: TGTACCAGCAGCTTAGGTTTTGGGGCCAACGTCCCGACTTTC. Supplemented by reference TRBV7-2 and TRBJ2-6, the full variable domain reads GAGVSQSPSNKVTEKGKDVELRCDPISGHTALYWYRQSLGQGLEFLIYFQGNSAPDKSGLPSDRFSAERTGGSVSTLTIQRTQQEDSAVYLCTSSLGFGANVPTFGAGSRLTVL.

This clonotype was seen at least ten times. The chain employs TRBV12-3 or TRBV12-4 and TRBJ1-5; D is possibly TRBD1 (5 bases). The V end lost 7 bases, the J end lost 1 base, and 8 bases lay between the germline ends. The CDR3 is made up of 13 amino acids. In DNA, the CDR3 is TGTGCCAGCAAAGGGGACAGCAATCAGCCCCAGCATTTT. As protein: CASKGDSNQPQHF.

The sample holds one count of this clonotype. DNA of the CDR3: TGTGCCAGTAGTACCCCGGGACTCCCAAGGGAGGGCTACACCTTC. Amino acids: CASSTPGLPREGYTF. The V and J genes are TRBV19 and TRBJ1-2; perhaps TRBD1 as D (5 bases). Germline V gene lookup returns CDR1 LNHDA and CDR2 SQIVND (reference sequence). V lost 4 bases, J lost 8 bases, and 20 bases lay in between. The CDR3 is 15 residues long.

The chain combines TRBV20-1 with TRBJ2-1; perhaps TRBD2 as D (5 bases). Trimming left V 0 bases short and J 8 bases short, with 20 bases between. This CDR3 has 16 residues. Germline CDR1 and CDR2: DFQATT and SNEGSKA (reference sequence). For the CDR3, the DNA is TGCAGTGCTAGAGATTTTTCCCCGGGAAAACCAGATGAGCAGTTCTTC. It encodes CSARDFSPGKPDEQFF.

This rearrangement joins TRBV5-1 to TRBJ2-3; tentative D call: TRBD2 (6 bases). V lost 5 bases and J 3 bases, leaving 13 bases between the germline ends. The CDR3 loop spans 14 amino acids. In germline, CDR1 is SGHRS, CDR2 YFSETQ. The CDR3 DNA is TGCGCCAGCAGTAGGGTGGCGGGAACAGATACGCAGTATTTT. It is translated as CASSRVAGTDTQYF.